This TCR beta chain was captured by sequencing in a study of cytomegalovirus exposure and HLA in healthy donors. Germline V gene sequence: CDR1 MNHNS, CDR2 SASEGT. The CDR3 is 12 residues long. The V gene end was trimmed by 7 bases and the J gene end by 10 bases; junction bases not matched to a gene: 7. PCR employed 60 Vbeta and 13 Jbeta primers. Only in-frame clones appear in the TCRdb table, and some are missing; sequencing was by immunoSEQ multiplex PCR. The table includes some 74,000 clones, around 81% detected once. General study results and limits: An analysis that came later showed most CMV-associated TCR beta chains appearing HLA-restricted. Of the V segments, some could not be distinguished, including TRBV6-2 and TRBV6-3, and were excluded. A prior analysis recorded that most TCR beta V segments were productive about 87% or about 30% of the time.

A remark on this clone: Its target is not known.

At collection, donors were nominally healthy, but unrecorded immune exposures were probable. Material: PBMCs. V and J are TRBV6-1 and TRBJ1-1, with TRBD1 matching 9 bases. This TCR was sampled from a male donor in good health and CMV-seronegative. The chain's CDR3 is CASTLGQGRAFF. In nucleotides, the CDR3 is TGTGCCAGCACCCTAGGACAGGGGCGAGCTTTCTTT.